A single sample is the source of the 20 T cell receptor beta chains below, sequenced in a study of blood T cell repertoires in COVID-19 (dated by TCRdb to the early 2020s). The library was prepared using the immunoSEQ multiplex PCR assay. The table comes from immuneACCESS by way of TCRdb, which keeps in-frame sequences with V and J called. Part of the clones is missing from these tables; in studies checked, under half for an unresolved V gene and the rest for unknown reasons. This sample lists about 35,000 clones; approximately 80% were detected once. The ten biggest clones cover about 15% of the sample. The sample taken for sequencing was peripheral blood. These receptors came from a woman in her seventies with acute or convalescent COVID-19.

This clone was recorded a few times. The CDR3 DNA sequence: TGCGCCAGCAGTGAGAGCCAGGGGAGAGCCTACGAGCAGTACTTC. Its protein is CASSESQGRAYEQYF. The rearrangement joins TRBV10-2 to TRBJ2-7; a weak D match, TRBD1 (6 bases). The germline V and J ends were trimmed by 2 bases and 2 bases, with 13 bases remaining between them. The CDR3 is 15 amino acids. Per germline, CDR1 WSHSY and CDR2 SAAADI.

This chain uses TRBV6-6 with TRBJ1-5, with TRBD1 matching 7 bases. J was trimmed by 9 bases and V by 2 bases; bases with no gene match: 4. The germline CDR1 and CDR2 sequences are MNHNY and SVGAGI (reference sequence). The CDR3 extends over 13 amino acids. CDR3 loop: CASSYDRVAPQHF. As DNA, the CDR3 is TGTGCCAGCAGTTACGACAGGGTGGCGCCCCAGCATTTT.

J is TRBJ1-6 and V is TRBV6-5; D might be TRBD1 (6 bases). The CDR3 extends over 14 amino acids. CDR1 is MNHEY, CDR2 SVGAGI, per germline. The ends were cut back, 2 bases at V and 7 bases at J, with 9 bases in the middle. The CDR3 reads CASSYRTENSPLHF. The CDR3 DNA follows: TGTGCCAGCAGTTACCGGACAGAAAATTCACCCCTCCACTTT.

This clone was detected a few times. The gene calls are TRBV12-3 or TRBV12-4 and TRBJ1-6; 7 bases line up with TRBD1. The CDR3 sequence is 12 residues long. V lost 7 bases and J lost 14; bases outside the gene matches: 8. The CDR3 DNA is TGTGCCAGCACCACGACAGGGTCCGCCCTCCACTTT. Its translation is CASTTTGSALHF.

This clone has a handful of counts. The rearrangement uses TRBV7-9 and TRBJ1-2; 10 bases map to TRBD1. Trimming at V came to 5 bases and at J to 7 bases, leaving 13 bases not matched to a gene. Germline V gene sequence: CDR1 SEHNR, CDR2 FQNEAQ (reference sequence). The CDR3 is made up of 16 amino acids. CDR3 DNA sequence: TGTGCCAGCAGCCCCCCGCGAGGACAGGGGGTTTCTGGCTACACCTTC. Translated, it gives CASSPPRGQGVSGYTF. Filled out from reference TRBV7-9 and TRBJ1-2, the complete variable domain reads DTGVSQNPRHKITKRGQNVTFRCDPISEHNRLYWYRQTLGQGPEFLTYFQNEAQLEKSRLLSDRFSAERPKGSFSTLEIQRTEQGDSAMYLCASSPPRGQGVSGYTFGSGTRLTVV.

This clone was seen a few times. This rearrangement joins TRBV11-2 to TRBJ1-4, with TRBD1 matching 7 bases. The trim removed 5 bases at V and 1 base at J, leaving 7 bases unmatched. The CDR3 length is 16 residues. CDR1 is SGHAT, CDR2 FQNNGV, per germline. In nucleotides, the CDR3 is TGTGCCAGCAGCCCGGGATGGACAGGAACTAATGAAAAACTGTTTTTT. Its protein is CASSPGWTGTNEKLFF.

V is TRBV30 and J is TRBJ2-3, with D perhaps TRBD2 (7 bases). The CDR3 extends over 20 amino acids. Germline CDR1 GTSNPN, CDR2 SVGIG (reference sequence). V shed 4 bases and J shed 0 bases, with 29 bases lying between them. The CDR3 protein is CAWKTHQGPSAGTSTDTQYF. The CDR3 DNA reads as TGTGCCTGGAAGACTCATCAGGGGCCTTCAGCGGGAACTAGCACAGATACGCAGTATTTT.

V and J are TRBV19 and TRBJ2-1; TRBD2 aligns across 15 bases. The CDR3 extends over 15 amino acids. V was clipped by 6 bases and J by 10 bases; unmatched bases: 7. CDR1 and CDR2 from the germline V gene are LNHDA and SQIVND (reference sequence). CDR3: CASRRGLAGGQEQFF. CDR3 DNA sequence: TGTGCCAGTAGACGGGGACTAGCGGGAGGCCAAGAGCAGTTCTTC. The entire variable domain, with the rest obtained from reference TRBV19 and TRBJ2-1, is as follows: DGGITQSPKYLFRKEGQNVTLSCEQNLNHDAMYWYRQDPGQGLRLIYYSQIVNDFQKGDIAEGYSVSREKKESFPLTVTSAQKNPTAFYLCASRRGLAGGQEQFFGPGTRLTVL.

This chain connects TRBV14 to TRBJ2-2, with a weak D call TRBD1 (6 bases). CDR3 size: 15 residues. Germline CDR1 and CDR2: SGHDN and FVKESK. The V end lost 4 bases, the J end lost 4 bases, and 13 bases lay between the germline ends. The CDR3 sequence: CASSPWAGATGELFF. The CDR3 DNA reads TGTGCCAGCAGCCCGTGGGCAGGGGCCACCGGGGAGCTGTTTTTT.

The gene calls are TRBV2 and TRBJ2-5, with D tentatively TRBD1 (5 bases). Germline assignment: CDR1 SNHLY and CDR2 FYNNEI. V lost 7 bases and J 5 bases, leaving 11 bases between the germline ends. CDR3 length equals 12 residues. This CDR3 is CASNPGWETQYF. In DNA, the CDR3 is TGTGCCAGCAACCCAGGGTGGGAGACCCAGTACTTC.

The rearrangement uses TRBV27 and TRBJ2-3; unclear D gene. V lost 3 bases and J 0 bases, leaving 13 bases between the germline ends. CDR3 length: 16 amino acids. Germline V gene lookup returns CDR1 MNHEY and CDR2 SMNVEV (reference sequence). The DNA of the CDR3 is TGTGCCAGCAGTTTCCTCCCCCCCGCGAGCACAGATACGCAGTATTTT. Translation: CASSFLPPASTDTQYF.

The table lists this clone with a few counts. This rearrangement joins TRBV19 to TRBJ2-3; D possibly corresponds to TRBD2 (7 bases). Germline V lookup: CDR1 LNHDA, CDR2 SQIVND (reference sequence). The CDR3 totals 15 residues. Between the trimmed V and J ends, which lost 7 bases and 4 bases, there was a span of 18 bases. For the CDR3, the DNA is TGTGCCAGTACACGGGCGGGGGCTCTCGCAGATACGCAGTATTTT. Translated, it gives CASTRAGALADTQYF.

The J gene is TRBJ1-4, the V gene TRBV29-1; no clear D. V shed 3 bases and J shed 3 bases, with 20 bases lying between them. The V gene's germline CDR1 is SQVTM and CDR2 ANQGSEA. CDR3 length equals 17 residues. The CDR3 DNA is TGCAGCGTTGAGTTACTGGGTAAGTGCCGGGCTAATGAAAAACTGTTTTTT. Its protein is CSVELLGKCRANEKLFF.

This chain links TRBV27 with TRBJ2-6; possibly TRBD2 for D (6 bases). CDR3 length: 15 residues. Trimming cost V 5 bases and J 2 bases, with 10 bases left between them. Looked up from germline, CDR1 is MNHEY and CDR2 is SMNVEV (reference sequence). The DNA for the CDR3 is TGTGCCAGCAGTCTGACTAGTGCTGGGGCCAACGTCCTGACTTTC. Translating it yields CASSLTSAGANVLTF.

The chain joins TRBV27 to TRBJ2-7; TRBD2 might be the D (5 bases). Germline CDR1 and CDR2: MNHEY and SMNVEV (reference sequence). Trimming shortened V by 6 bases and J by 3 bases, and 15 bases separated the two germline ends. CDR3 length equals 14 residues. This chain's CDR3 is CASSLDIRGYEQYF. The DNA for the CDR3 is TGTGCCAGCAGCCTAGATATTCGGGGCTACGAGCAGTACTTC.

The V and J genes are TRBV5-4 and TRBJ1-3; 7 bases are a match to TRBD1. Germline loops: CDR1 SGHNT, CDR2 YYREEE (reference sequence). The V and J ends lost 1 base and 4 bases, in that order; junction bases with no gene match: 5. The CDR3 covers 15 residues. Here the CDR3 reads CASSLKGAQGNTIYF. The CDR3 DNA is TGTGCCAGCAGCTTGAAGGGGGCGCAGGGAAACACCATATATTTT.

This chain links TRBV3-1 (or the pseudogene TRBV3-2) with TRBJ1-2; D remains unclear. The CDR3 is made up of 15 amino acids. CDR1 is LGHDT, CDR2 YNNKEL, per germline (reference sequence). V was cut by 0 bases and J by 3 bases, with 11 bases left in between. This chain's CDR3 is CASSQESAAYYGYTF. As DNA, the CDR3 is TGTGCCAGCAGCCAAGAGTCGGCGGCGTACTATGGCTACACCTTC.

The V gene is TRBV7-2, the J gene TRBJ2-7, with 7 bases fitting TRBD1. The junction had 7 bases not matched to a gene; V was cut back by 1 base and J by 7 bases. Germline CDR1 is SGHTA and CDR2 is FQGNSA. The CDR3 covers 14 residues. Here the CDR3 reads CASSLDRGKKEQYF. CDR3 bases: TGTGCCAGCAGCTTAGACAGGGGCAAAAAAGAGCAGTACTTC.

CDR3: CASSHDRGLIYGYTF. CDR3 DNA sequence: TGTGCCAGCAGCCATGACAGGGGGCTTATCTATGGCTACACCTTC. This chain joins TRBV13 and TRBJ1-2; 10 nucleotides align to TRBD1. This CDR3 region has 15 residues. The V gene end was trimmed by 5 bases and the J gene end by 4 bases; junction bases not matched to a gene: 7. The germline CDR1 and CDR2 sequences are PRHDT and FYEKMQ (reference sequence).

The chain couples TRBV5-1 to TRBJ2-3; 7 bases line up with TRBD1. V was pared by 0 bases and J by 4 bases, with 2 bases of the junction left unmatched. This CDR3 is built from 14 residues. Germline CDR1 reads SGHRS; CDR2 reads YFSETQ. CDR3 residues: CASSLGGTADTQYF. The CDR3, as DNA: TGCGCCAGCAGCTTGGGGGGGACAGCAGATACGCAGTATTTT.